The TCR beta chain described here comes from a study of blood T cell repertoires in COVID-19. Study-level information: Spain, Italy and the United States supplied samples that represented acute and convalescent COVID-19. Sample material is recorded as cDNA or gDNA derived from T cells, B-cell-depleted T cells, or PBMCs.

Original processing notes: Nucleated cell number was recorded as an estimate derived from reference gene primer amplification. Sequencing used immunoSEQ multiplex PCR; TCRdb keeps in-frame clones, though not all of them. V, J and clone size were drawn from that table, and D and trimming were deduced from the DNA. The sample consists of 200,000 to 300,000 clones, 70% to 90% of them appearing once. Trimming pared 6 bases from V and 10 bases from J, leaving 17 bases between. Germline-derived CDR1 and CDR2 are SGHDT and YYEEEE. This CDR3 has 14 amino acids. The sequence came from a man aged 45-60 years with acute or convalescent COVID-19. Sequenced sample: peripheral blood. The chain employs TRBV5-6 and TRBJ1-6; D is possibly TRBD1 (6 bases). As DNA, the CDR3 is TGTGCCAGCAAACGACAGGATGTCTGGTCACCCCTCCACTTT. Its translation is CASKRQDVWSPLHF.